This T cell receptor (beta chain) came from a study of T cells after yellow fever vaccination. Turning to the study itself: Fractions low in cell number were prepared with SMART-Seq v4 Ultra Low Input.

Overall study results and limits: Abundant clonotypes from the bulk population could have been carried over as contaminants into FACS-sorted repertoires. After the booster, roughly 96% of CD4 and 75% to 90% of CD8 primary-response clones were re-detected.

Researchers made TCR cDNA using 5'RACE template switching, and this step added a universal primer site and UMIs. Each CDR3 protein gets one entry after TCRdb re-called the 5' RACE reads with MiXCR. Seen here are over 110,000 distinct CDR3 sequences, roughly 8% observed once, and the top ten hold about 0.73%. CDR3 length: 15 residues. Germline lookup yields CDR1 SGHVS and CDR2 FNYEAQ. The germline V and J ends were trimmed by 5 bases and 2 bases, with 16 bases remaining between them. This clonotype appeared many times. Its antigen is unidentified. The V call is TRBV7-6, the J call TRBJ2-7, with no clear D. The sequence was obtained from a man younger than 40 who received the YFV17D yellow fever vaccine. Source: CD4+ T cells sorted from PBMCs, taken 5 days after the yellow fever booster vaccination. Here the CDR3 reads CASSLQPDKAYEQYF. DNA of the CDR3: TGTGCCAGCAGCCTTCAGCCCGACAAGGCCTACGAGCAGTACTTC.